These T cell receptor beta chains were read from a single sample in a study of blood T cell repertoires in COVID-19. Profiling relied on immunoSEQ multiplex PCR, and the TCRdb table lists in-frame clones only, not all of them. The data hold approximately 90,000 clones, with around nine tenths observed a single time. Sequenced: peripheral blood. The origin of the receptors is a man between 60 and 70 years old with acute or convalescent COVID-19. The CDR3 runs from the conserved cysteine through the conserved F or W. Each record gives: J gene, V gene, clone size, D gene, CDR3 protein, CDR3 DNA. A D gene is named only where the DNA matches it firmly. Clone size is given for some rows only: seen once, a few or many times, or a class if the clone is expanded.

TRBJ1-1	TRBV6-4	-	-	CASSRHGAATNTEAFF	TGTGCCAGCAGCCGCCATGGAGCAGCTACAAACACTGAAGCTTTCTTT
TRBJ1-3	TRBV10-3	-	TRBD1	CAISMDRGNTIYF	TGTGCCATCAGTATGGACAGGGGAAACACCATATATTTT
TRBJ1-1	TRBV18	few	-	CASSPRRSEETEAFF	TGTGCCAGCTCACCAAGGAGGTCTGAGGAGACTGAAGCTTTCTTT
TRBJ1-1	TRBV10-2	-	-	CASRGGGRTEAFF	TGCGCCAGTCGTGGGGGGGGTAGGACTGAAGCTTTCTTT
TRBJ1-6	TRBV27	-	-	CASSLYSGGPNSPLHF	TGTGCCAGCAGTTTATATTCGGGGGGTCCTAATTCACCCCTCCACTTT
TRBJ1-3	TRBV19	-	TRBD1	CASRTGSAFGNTIYF	TGTGCCAGCCGGACAGGGTCTGCTTTTGGAAACACCATATATTTT
TRBJ2-3	TRBV6-5	-	-	CASSHTDTQYF	TGTGCCAGCAGCCACACAGATACGCAGTATTTT
TRBJ1-2	TRBV28	-	-	CASSPPEGYGYTF	TGTGCCAGCAGCCCTCCGGAGGGCTATGGCTACACCTTC
TRBJ2-3	TRBV4-2	-	TRBD2	CASKLELAGADTQYF	TGTGCCAGCAAGTTGGAACTAGCGGGGGCAGATACGCAGTATTTT
TRBJ1-2	TRBV7-6	-	-	CASSNRDGYTF	TGTGCCAGCAGCAACAGGGATGGCTACACCTTC
TRBJ2-3	TRBV29-1	-	-	CSVEGPPDTQYF	TGCAGCGTTGAGGGGCCCCCAGATACGCAGTATTTT
TRBJ2-1	TRBV19	-	TRBD2	CASSIDLRGGAYNEQFF	TGTGCCAGTAGTATAGATCTACGCGGGGGGGCCTACAATGAGCAGTTCTTC
TRBJ1-1	TRBV7-4	-	TRBD1	CASSLKLGQPVMNTEAFF	TGTGCCAGCAGCTTAAAGCTGGGACAGCCCGTAATGAACACTGAAGCTTTCTTT
TRBJ1-1	TRBV21-1	-	-	CASSKSRVRNTEAFF	TGTGCCAGCAGCAAATCGAGGGTTAGGAACACTGAAGCTTTCTTT
TRBJ1-2	TRBV30	-	-	CAWSVKGGRGGYTF	TGTGCCTGGAGTGTAAAAGGGGGTAGAGGGGGCTACACCTTC
TRBJ1-4	TRBV5-1	-	-	CASRNLTLFATNEKLFF	TGCGCCAGCAGGAACCTGACTCTTTTTGCAACTAATGAAAAACTGTTTTTT
TRBJ1-1	TRBV9	-	-	CASSESNRNTEAFF	TGTGCCAGCAGCGAATCAAACAGAAACACTGAAGCTTTCTTT
TRBJ2-1	TRBV7-6	-	TRBD2	CASSAGTSSYNEQFF	TGTGCCAGCAGCGCCGGGACTAGCTCCTACAATGAGCAGTTCTTC
TRBJ1-1	TRBV18	-	-	CASSPPGGEGTEAFF	TGTGCCAGCTCACCACCGGGGGGGGAGGGCACTGAAGCTTTCTTT
TRBJ1-2	TRBV6-5	once	-	CASSYSTAGAYGYTF	TGTGCCAGCAGTTACAGTACCGCGGGGGCCTATGGCTACACCTTC
TRBJ1-4	TRBV6-5	-	TRBD1	CASRTGGGVEKLFF	TGTGCCAGCAGAACAGGGGGCGGGGTTGAAAAACTGTTTTTT
TRBJ2-5	TRBV9	-	TRBD1	CVSSPWWTGVQETQYF	TGTGTCAGCAGCCCCTGGTGGACAGGGGTCCAAGAGACCCAGTACTTC
TRBJ2-2	TRBV24-1	-	TRBD1	CATSEGTAGELFF	TGTGCCACCAGTGAGGGGACAGCCGGGGAGCTGTTTTTT
TRBJ1-1	TRBV20-1	-	TRBD1	CSASSTGRTAEAFF	TGCAGTGCTAGTTCGACAGGGAGGACGGCTGAAGCTTTCTTT
TRBJ2-5	TRBV7-9	-	-	CASSFGDYRRETQYF	TGTGCCAGCAGCTTCGGAGACTACCGACGGGAGACCCAGTACTTC
TRBJ1-1	TRBV19	-	-	CASSKITGLVTEAFF	TGTGCCAGTAGTAAAATAACAGGGTTGGTGACTGAAGCTTTCTTT
TRBJ1-1	TRBV30	-	-	CAWRQGSEAFF	TGTGCCTGGAGACAGGGTTCTGAAGCTTTCTTT
TRBJ1-3	TRBV5-4	-	-	CASSLAGTGSIPIYF	TGTGCCAGCAGCTTGGCCGGAACAGGGAGTATCCCCATATATTTT
TRBJ1-5	TRBV4-1	-	-	CASSQDGDLSDRTLSNQPQHF	TGCGCCAGCAGCCAAGATGGGGACTTGAGCGATCGAACCCTTAGCAATCAGCCCCAGCATTTT
TRBJ1-3	TRBV19	-	TRBD1	CASSTLDRAGNTIYF	TGTGCCAGTAGTACCCTCGACAGGGCTGGAAACACCATATATTTT
TRBJ2-1	TRBV2	-	-	CASSEEEGDRYEQFF	TGTGCCAGCAGTGAAGAGGAGGGTGATAGGTATGAGCAGTTCTTC
TRBJ1-6	TRBV2	-	TRBD1	CASSIWTGSNSPLHF	TGTGCCAGCAGTATATGGACAGGGAGTAATTCACCCCTCCACTTT
TRBJ2-2	TRBV6-1	-	TRBD2	CASSEGLADTGELFF	TGTGCCAGCAGTGAGGGACTAGCGGACACCGGGGAGCTGTTTTTT
TRBJ1-2	TRBV19	-	-	CASTSIGGGRAGGYTF	TGTGCCAGTACGTCCATTGGGGGGGGACGTGCCGGTGGCTACACCTTC
TRBJ1-2	TRBV15	-	-	CATSKELANYGYTF	TGTGCCACCAGCAAGGAGCTAGCTAACTATGGCTACACCTTC
TRBJ1-1	TRBV19	-	TRBD1	CASSTSQGAGTEAFF	TGTGCCAGTAGTACCTCCCAGGGGGCTGGCACTGAAGCTTTCTTT
TRBJ1-5	TRBV19	-	-	CASSMITVRGNQPQHF	TGTGCCAGTAGTATGATAACTGTGAGGGGGAATCAGCCCCAGCATTTT
TRBJ2-3	TRBV10-2	once	TRBD2	CASRDPSGVADTQYF	TGCGCCAGCAGAGACCCTAGCGGGGTAGCAGATACGCAGTATTTT
TRBJ2-2	TRBV11-3	-	-	CASSSAGGSNTGELFF	TGTGCCAGCAGCTCAGCAGGGGGGTCAAACACCGGGGAGCTGTTTTTT
TRBJ1-1	TRBV5-6	-	-	CASSKDGMNTEAFF	TGTGCCAGCAGCAAGGACGGGATGAACACTGAAGCTTTCTTT
TRBJ2-2	TRBV12-5	-	-	CASGLGGFGELFF	TGTGCTAGTGGCCTCGGAGGTTTCGGGGAGCTGTTTTTT
TRBJ1-4	TRBV25-1	-	-	CASSDFEKLFF	TGTGCCAGCAGTGACTTCGAAAAACTGTTTTTT
TRBJ1-2	TRBV5-6	-	TRBD1	CASSRGEDRGFYGYTF	TGTGCCAGCAGCCGAGGGGAGGACAGGGGATTTTACGGCTACACCTTC
TRBJ2-2	TRBV27	-	TRBD2	CASSLRGVTWIRNTGELFF	TGTGCCAGCAGTCTTCGGGGGGTGACTTGGATTCGGAACACCGGGGAGCTGTTTTTT
TRBJ2-3	TRBV11-2	-	-	CASSLVSRPGPDTQYF	TGTGCCAGCAGCTTAGTGTCAAGGCCAGGGCCAGATACGCAGTATTTT
TRBJ1-1	TRBV15	-	-	CATSRRTLNTEAFF	TGTGCCACCAGCAGGAGGACACTCAACACTGAAGCTTTCTTT
TRBJ2-1	TRBV6-6	-	-	CASRISGGSYNEQFF	TGTGCCAGCAGGATTAGCGGAGGCTCCTACAATGAGCAGTTCTTC
TRBJ2-5	TRBV7-9	-	TRBD1	CASSSGTGAHQETQYF	TGTGCCAGCAGCTCCGGGACAGGGGCTCACCAAGAGACCCAGTACTTC
TRBJ1-5	TRBV7-9	-	TRBD1	CASSKDRERQPQHF	TGTGCCAGCAGCAAGGACAGGGAGAGGCAGCCCCAGCATTTT
TRBJ1-1	TRBV6-5	once	-	CASSLTGYTEAFF	TGTGCCAGCAGTTTAACAGGGTACACTGAAGCTTTCTTT
TRBJ2-7	TRBV5-1	-	TRBD2	CASSLGSGGSYEQYF	TGCGCCAGCAGCTTGGGGTCGGGAGGCTCCTACGAGCAGTACTTC
TRBJ1-1	TRBV6-1	-	-	CASSETGGNTEAFF	TGTGCCAGCAGTGAAACAGGTGGGAACACTGAAGCTTTCTTT
TRBJ2-1	TRBV9	-	TRBD1	CASSVGTGDEQFF	TGTGCCAGCAGCGTAGGGACAGGGGATGAGCAGTTCTTC
TRBJ1-2	TRBV15	once	TRBD1	CATSRDQGANYGYTF	TGTGCCACCAGCAGAGATCAGGGGGCTAACTATGGCTACACCTTC
TRBJ1-4	TRBV2	-	-	CASVGVEKLFF	TGTGCCAGCGTAGGGGTTGAAAAACTGTTTTTT
TRBJ2-1	TRBV30	-	-	CAWSQLVEQFF	TGTGCCTGGTCCCAGTTGGTTGAGCAGTTCTTC
TRBJ1-1	TRBV28	-	TRBD1	CASSIAAQGDTEAFF	TGTGCCAGCAGTATCGCCGCCCAGGGGGACACTGAAGCTTTCTTT
TRBJ1-2	TRBV5-4	-	TRBD1	CASSWPGQGIGGYTF	TGTGCCAGCAGCTGGCCGGGACAGGGGATCGGTGGCTACACCTTC
TRBJ1-1	TRBV6-5	-	TRBD1	CASSYDRGPMNTEAFF	TGTGCCAGCAGTTACGACAGGGGGCCCATGAACACTGAAGCTTTCTTT